One sample yielded the 27 T cell receptor beta chains listed below, sequenced in a study of T cells in localized non-small cell lung cancer. The data were produced by immunoSEQ multiplex PCR, yet TCRdb's version contains in-frame clones alone and is incomplete. Of around 15,000 clones listed, about 85% are singletons. The specimen comprised peripheral blood, sampled before any cancer treatment. The source is a female donor older than 55 with stage I squamous cell lung carcinoma.

The V and J genes are TRBV7-6 and TRBJ1-2, with a tentative D call TRBD1 (5 bases). CDR1 SGHVS and CDR2 FNYEAQ come from the germline V gene. The CDR3 length is 18 residues. Trimming shortened V by 4 bases and J by 4 bases, and 25 bases separated the two germline ends. The CDR3 loop is CASSSGGGGATKLYGYTF. CDR3 nucleotide sequence: TGTGCCAGCAGCTCGGGTGGTGGGGGTGCGACAAAACTCTATGGCTACACCTTC.

The chain joins TRBV4-3 to TRBJ2-2, with a possible D match to TRBD1 (8 bases). Trimming removed 0 bases at V and 6 bases at J, with 14 bases between. Germline loops: CDR1 LGHNA, CDR2 YSLEER. The CDR3 is 16 amino acids. CDR3: CASSQDRTGRAGELFF. CDR3 bases: TGCGCCAGCAGCCAAGATAGGACAGGGAGGGCCGGGGAGCTGTTTTTT.

V and J are TRBV7-2 and TRBJ2-5, with D unresolved. The V gene lost 1 base and the J gene lost 3 bases, with 9 bases spanning the gap. Germline CDR1 and CDR2: SGHTA and FQGNSA. The CDR3 sequence is 14 residues long. The CDR3 region has the DNA TGTGCCAGCAGCTTAGGGATTGGGAAAGAGACCCAGTACTTC. Translating gives CASSLGIGKETQYF. Looking up the rest from reference TRBV7-2 and TRBJ2-5 gives the full variable domain: GAGVSQSPSNKVTEKGKDVELRCDPISGHTALYWYRQSLGQGLEFLIYFQGNSAPDKSGLPSDRFSAERTGGSVSTLTIQRTQQEDSAVYLCASSLGIGKETQYFGPGTRLLVL.

The V gene is TRBV6-4, the J gene TRBJ2-1, with D possibly matching TRBD1 (6 bases). The CDR3 sequence is 16 residues long. Germline V gene data show CDR1 as MRHNA and CDR2 as SNTAGT. V dropped 0 bases and J dropped 1 base, with 10 bases sitting between them. The CDR3 DNA is TGTGCCAGCAGTGACTCGAGAAGGGGGTCCTACAATGAGCAGTTCTTC. Translated, it gives CASSDSRRGSYNEQFF.

The chain joins TRBV28 to TRBJ2-7, with TRBD2 identical over 14 bases. The V and J ends lost 5 bases and 5 bases, in that order; junction bases with no gene match: 5. Germline assignment: CDR1 MDHEN and CDR2 SYDVKM. This CDR3 spans 15 amino acids. The chain's CDR3 is CASSRTSGRSDEQYF. CDR3 sequence (DNA): TGTGCCAGCAGTCGGACTAGCGGGAGGAGCGACGAGCAGTACTTC.

V gene TRBV6-6 combines with J gene TRBJ2-3; TRBD1 matches 7 bases. Trimming removed 7 bases from V and 5 bases from J; junction bases left unmatched: 3. Germline V gene lookup returns CDR1 MNHNY and CDR2 SVGAGI (reference sequence). The length of the CDR3 is 12 residues. CDR3 region: CASTDRVDTQYF. CDR3 coding DNA: TGTGCCAGCACCGACAGGGTAGATACGCAGTATTTT.

This clone was detected only a few times. The rearrangement uses TRBV5-1 and TRBJ1-4, with D possibly TRBD1 on 5 matching bases. Per germline, CDR1 SGHRS and CDR2 YFSETQ. V lost 2 bases, J lost 3 bases, and 14 bases lay in between. This CDR3 is built from 16 residues. This chain's CDR3 is CASSLIQGGANEKLFF. CDR3 DNA sequence: TGCGCCAGCAGCTTAATTCAGGGCGGAGCTAATGAAAAACTGTTTTTT.

The chain recombines TRBV11-3 with TRBJ2-7; 8 bases are shared with TRBD1. Losses at the gene ends were 5 bases for V and 3 bases for J; bases not matched to a gene: 9. The length of the CDR3 is 15 residues. The germline gives CDR1 SGHNT, CDR2 YENEEA. For the CDR3, the DNA is TGTGCCAGCAGCGTGTCGACCGGGACAGGCTACGAGCAGTACTTC. It is translated as CASSVSTGTGYEQYF. The full variable domain, in which reference TRBV11-3 and TRBJ2-7 provide the parts outside the CDR3, is EAGVVQSPRYKIIEKKQPVAFWCNPISGHNTLYWYLQNLGQGPELLIRYENEEAVDDSQLPKDRFSAERLKGVDSTLKIQPAELGDSAVYLCASSVSTGTGYEQYFGPGTRLTVT.

This clone occurred once. The chain has TRBV7-7 and TRBJ2-7; unclear D gene. Germline V gene data show CDR1 as SSHAT and CDR2 as FNYEAQ (reference sequence). This CDR3 spans 13 amino acids. V gave up 1 base and J gave up 4 bases, with 8 bases separating them. CDR3 DNA sequence: TGTGCCAGCAGCTTAGAGAAATCGTACGAGCAGTACTTC. This gives the protein CASSLEKSYEQYF.

The chain joins TRBV7-2 to TRBJ1-2; possibly TRBD1 for D (5 bases). This CDR3 spans 14 amino acids. Trimming took off 3 bases at V and 8 bases at J, with 16 bases between the two ends. Germline CDR1 is SGHTA and CDR2 is FQGNSA. CDR3 sequence: CASSLRPGVKGYTF. In DNA, the CDR3 is TGTGCCAGCAGCTTGCGGCCGGGGGTAAAGGGCTACACCTTC.

V and J are TRBV6-5 and TRBJ2-1; D remains unclear. Germline V CDR1 and CDR2: MNHEY, SVGAGI. This CDR3 has 11 residues. Trimming cost V 11 bases and J 7 bases, with 12 bases left between them. Here the CDR3 reads CALGEGNEQFF. The CDR3 coding sequence is TGTGCCCTAGGAGAAGGAAATGAGCAGTTCTTC.

CDR3 nucleotide sequence: TGTGCCATCAGTGAAGGCCTGAGCTCCTACGAGCAGTACTTC. Its protein is CAISEGLSSYEQYF. The V call is TRBV10-3, the J call TRBJ2-7; no clear D. Germline V CDR1 and CDR2: ENHRY, SYGVKD. This CDR3 region has 14 residues. V was trimmed by 3 bases and J by 0 bases, leaving 9 bases between them.

The rearrangement links TRBV6-5 to TRBJ1-2; 7 positions agree with TRBD1. Germline CDR1 and CDR2: MNHEY and SVGAGI. J gave up 5 bases and V 0 bases, and 3 bases lay outside the gene matches. The CDR3 consists of 14 residues. The CDR3 sequence is CASSYSGTAYGYTF. The CDR3 DNA sequence: TGTGCCAGCAGTTACTCCGGGACAGCTTATGGCTACACCTTC.

The rearrangement uses TRBV19 and TRBJ2-3; D might be TRBD2 (6 bases). V lost 7 bases, J lost 2 bases, and 19 bases lay in between. Germline V gene lookup returns CDR1 LNHDA and CDR2 SQIVND (reference sequence). The CDR3 is 16 amino acids. The CDR3 nucleotides are TGTGCCAGTATGGCTATCGGTAGCGGTACCACAGATACGCAGTATTTT. This translates into CASMAIGSGTTDTQYF.

The rearrangement uses TRBV19 and TRBJ2-2; perhaps TRBD2 as D (6 bases). The V and J ends lost 1 base and 6 bases respectively, with 6 bases between them. CDR3 size: 13 residues. The germline V gene has CDR1 LNHDA and CDR2 SQIVND (reference sequence). DNA for the CDR3: TGTGCCAGTAGTATAGCGGGGGCCGGGGAGCTGTTTTTT. Translation gives CASSIAGAGELFF. The complete variable domain, with remaining parts taken from reference TRBV19 and TRBJ2-2, reads DGGITQSPKYLFRKEGQNVTLSCEQNLNHDAMYWYRQDPGQGLRLIYYSQIVNDFQKGDIAEGYSVSREKKESFPLTVTSAQKNPTAFYLCASSIAGAGELFFGEGSRLTVL.

The genes are TRBV11-2 and TRBJ1-2, with TRBD1 matching over 11 bases. V was pared by 5 bases and J by 5 bases, with 4 bases of the junction left unmatched. The CDR3 runs 14 residues. Per germline, CDR1 SGHAT and CDR2 FQNNGV. For the CDR3, the DNA is TGTGCCAGCAGCCGTGGGACAGGGGGATATGGCTACACCTTC. Amino acid sequence: CASSRGTGGYGYTF.

J is TRBJ2-7 and V is TRBV5-4; D might be TRBD2 (6 bases). The germline V gene encodes CDR1 SGHNT and CDR2 YYREEE (reference sequence). This CDR3 has 15 amino acids. Trimming took 7 bases from V and 2 from J, leaving 19 bases between them. For the CDR3, the DNA is TGTGCCAGCCGACACTCGGGCGGACTAACCTACGAGCAGTACTTC. Translated: CASRHSGGLTYEQYF.

The J gene is TRBJ2-3, the V gene TRBV6-1; D remains ambiguous. Looked up from germline, CDR1 is MNHNS and CDR2 is SASEGT. V was pared by 4 bases and J by 1 base, with 6 bases between. The CDR3 consists of 13 residues. CDR3: CASSGLRTDTQYF. For the CDR3, the DNA is TGTGCCAGCAGTGGACTTCGCACAGATACGCAGTATTTT.

This chain links TRBV4-1 with TRBJ2-7, with TRBD2 identical over 7 bases. The CDR3 is 15 residues long. J lost 2 bases, V lost 5 bases, and 9 bases had no gene match. Germline V gene data show CDR1 as MGHRA and CDR2 as YSYEKL. DNA of the CDR3: TGCGCCAGCAGCGTACAGGCGACTAGCCCCTACGAGCAGTACTTC. This codes for CASSVQATSPYEQYF.

V and J are TRBV6-5 and TRBJ1-1; 11 bases map to TRBD1. There are 13 residues in the CDR3. The germline V gene encodes CDR1 MNHEY and CDR2 SVGAGI. Trimming cost V 10 bases and J 6 bases; bases outside gene matches: 7. The CDR3 protein is CATQGQGASEAFF. CDR3 DNA sequence: TGTGCCACCCAAGGACAGGGGGCTTCTGAAGCTTTCTTT.

CDR3 protein: CASSSSSSGTDTQYF. As DNA, the CDR3 is TGTGCCAGCAGCTCATCTAGCTCGGGCACAGATACGCAGTATTTT. This chain joins TRBV5-4 and TRBJ2-3; tentative D call: TRBD2 (5 bases). The CDR3 is 15 amino acids. The V gene lost 3 bases and the J gene lost 1 base, with 12 bases spanning the gap. The germline CDR1 and CDR2 sequences are SGHNT and YYREEE (reference sequence). The full variable domain, completed using reference TRBV5-4 and TRBJ2-3, is ETGVTQSPTHLIKTRGQQVTLRCSSQSGHNTVSWYQQALGQGPQFIFQYYREEENGRGNFPPRFSGLQFPNYSSELNVNALELDDSALYLCASSSSSSGTDTQYFGPGTRLTVL.

A note on this clone: The junction shows a germline mismatch at one end, possibly a read error. The V and J genes are TRBV5-6 and TRBJ2-2; 7 bases align to TRBD2. The CDR3 consists of 14 residues. CDR1 and CDR2 (germline): SGHDT, YYEEEE. CDR3 in DNA: TGTGCCAGCACCTTGGGGGGGTTCACCGGGGAGCTGTTTTTT. This sequence encodes CASTLGGFTGELFF. Full variable domain (remainder filled in from reference TRBV5-6 and TRBJ2-2): DAGVTQSPTHLIKTRGQQVTLRCSPKSGHDTVSWYQQALGQGPQFIFQYYEEEERQRGNFPDRFSGHQFPNYSSELNVNALLLGDSALYLCASTLGGFTGELFFGEGSRLTVL.

This clone has just one count. The gene calls are TRBV7-2 and TRBJ2-5; TRBD1 or TRBD2 may be the D gene (6 bases each). CDR3 size: 14 residues. Germline CDR1 is SGHTA and CDR2 is FQGNSA. V was trimmed by 0 bases and J by 5 bases, leaving 10 bases between them. The CDR3 sequence: CASSLAGGGETQYF. Written as DNA, the CDR3 is TGTGCCAGCAGCTTAGCCGGGGGCGGTGAGACCCAGTACTTC.

This chain joins TRBV30 and TRBJ2-6; the D gene is possibly TRBD2 (5 bases). V was clipped by 1 base and J by 0 bases, with 7 bases between them. The CDR3 has 15 amino acids. CDR1 GTSNPN and CDR2 SVGIG come from the germline V gene (reference sequence). CDR3 DNA: TGTGCCTGGAGTGCGGGGATCTCTGGGGCCAACGTCCTGACTTTC. This codes for CAWSAGISGANVLTF. The whole variable domain, remainder taken from reference TRBV30 and TRBJ2-6, is SQTIHQWPATLVQPVGSPLSLECTVEGTSNPNLYWYRQAAGRGLQLLFYSVGIGQISSEVPQNLSASRPQDRQFILSSKKLLLSDSGFYLCAWSAGISGANVLTFGAGSRLTVL.

The rearrangement uses TRBV28 and TRBJ1-2; TRBD1 agrees at 9 bases. Germline values: CDR1 MDHEN, CDR2 SYDVKM. Losses at the gene ends were 5 bases for V and 2 bases for J; bases not matched to a gene: 6. The CDR3 length is 15 residues. The CDR3 sequence: CASSSTGTGNYGYTF. The CDR3 DNA follows: TGTGCCAGCAGTAGTACCGGGACAGGGAACTATGGCTACACCTTC.

This chain joins TRBV28 and TRBJ2-5, with TRBD1 matching 7 bases. The J call may be mistaken, given a closer DNA end match to TRBJ2-7. The CDR3 totals 15 residues. Germline V CDR1 and CDR2: MDHEN, SYDVKM. CDR3 region: CASTFSHQGVSEQYF. CDR3 coding DNA: TGTGCCAGCACTTTTTCCCACCAGGGGGTGAGCGAGCAGTACTTC.

This chain connects TRBV5-4 to TRBJ2-5; no firm D call. Looked up from germline, CDR1 is SGHNT and CDR2 is YYREEE (reference sequence). The CDR3 consists of 13 residues. V lost 4 bases and J 2 bases, leaving 9 bases between the germline ends. The CDR3 spells CASSETAQETQYF. CDR3 sequence (DNA): TGTGCCAGCAGCGAGACGGCGCAAGAGACCCAGTACTTC.